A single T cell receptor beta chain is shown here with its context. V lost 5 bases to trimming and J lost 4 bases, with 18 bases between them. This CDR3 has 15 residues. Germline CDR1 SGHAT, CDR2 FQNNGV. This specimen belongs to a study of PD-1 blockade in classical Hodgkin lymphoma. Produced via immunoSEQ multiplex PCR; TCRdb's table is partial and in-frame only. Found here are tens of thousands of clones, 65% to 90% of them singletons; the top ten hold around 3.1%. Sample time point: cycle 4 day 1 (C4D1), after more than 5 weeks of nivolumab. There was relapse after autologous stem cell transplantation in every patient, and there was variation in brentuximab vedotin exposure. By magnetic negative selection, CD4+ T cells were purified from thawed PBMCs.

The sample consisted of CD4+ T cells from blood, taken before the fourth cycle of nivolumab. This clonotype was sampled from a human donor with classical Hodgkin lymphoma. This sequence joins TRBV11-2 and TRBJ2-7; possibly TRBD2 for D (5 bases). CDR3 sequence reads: CASSPDPGFVYEQYF. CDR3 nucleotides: TGTGCCAGCAGCCCGGACCCGGGGTTTGTTTACGAGCAGTACTTC.